This TCR beta chain derives from a study of blood T cell repertoires in COVID-19. The overall study: COVID-19 samples, acute and convalescent, were from the United States, Italy and Spain. The cDNA or gDNA used as material had been derived from T cells, B-cell-depleted T cells, or PBMCs.

The CDR3 sequence is 12 residues long. J lost 2 bases, V lost 9 bases, and 1 base had no gene match. Details on this clone: The sample contains more than one DNA sequence encoding this CDR3.

The authors' processing: It was from reference gene primer amplification that nucleated cell counts were estimated. Assay used: immunoSEQ multiplex PCR; TCRdb lists only in-frame clones, some missing. V, J and clone size are taken as reported in that table, and D and trimming were inferred from the DNA itself. The sample has under 350,000 clones, roughly 89% seen once. Sequences were obtained from peripheral blood. The receptor was isolated from a man aged 40-49 years with acute or convalescent COVID-19. This chain uses TRBV12-3 or TRBV12-4 with TRBJ1-3; TRBD1 matches 7 bases. CDR3 nucleotides: TGTGCCAGTGGGACAGCTGGAAACACCATATATTTT. It translates to CASGTAGNTIYF.